This T cell receptor beta chain was captured by sequencing in a study of patients and donors after allogeneic stem cell transplantation. TCRdb re-called the RT-PCR reads with MiXCR, one entry per CDR3 protein. The table includes hundreds of thousands of distinct CDR3 sequences, roughly 17% detected once. CDR3 length equals 14 residues. V lost 4 bases and J lost 5; bases outside the gene matches: 4. Germline lookup yields CDR1 SNHLY and CDR2 FYNNEI. The source material was blood, either unsorted or a sorted T cell fraction (not recorded which). The TCR sequence derives from a human donor who was either an allogeneic HSCT recipient or a stem cell or donor lymphocyte infusion donor (not recorded which). It is not recorded whose cells these are; they may come from a transplant donor. V is TRBV2 and J is TRBJ2-2, with 7 bases identical to TRBD2. This chain's CDR3 is CASSVSAGTGELFF. CDR3 bases: TGTGCCAGCAGTGTCTCAGCGGGAACCGGGGAGCTGTTTTTT.